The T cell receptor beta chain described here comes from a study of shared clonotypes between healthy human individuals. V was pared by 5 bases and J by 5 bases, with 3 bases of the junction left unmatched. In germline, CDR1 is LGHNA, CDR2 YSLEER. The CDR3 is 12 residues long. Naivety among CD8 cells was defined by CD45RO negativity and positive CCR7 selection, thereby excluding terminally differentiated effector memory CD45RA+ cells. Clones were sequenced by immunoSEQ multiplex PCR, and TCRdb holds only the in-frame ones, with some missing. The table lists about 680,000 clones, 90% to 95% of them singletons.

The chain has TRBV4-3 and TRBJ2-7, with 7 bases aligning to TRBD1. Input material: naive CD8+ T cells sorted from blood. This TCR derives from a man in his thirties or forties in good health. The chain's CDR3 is CASSATGNEQYF. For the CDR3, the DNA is TGCGCCAGCAGCGCGACAGGGAACGAGCAGTACTTC.